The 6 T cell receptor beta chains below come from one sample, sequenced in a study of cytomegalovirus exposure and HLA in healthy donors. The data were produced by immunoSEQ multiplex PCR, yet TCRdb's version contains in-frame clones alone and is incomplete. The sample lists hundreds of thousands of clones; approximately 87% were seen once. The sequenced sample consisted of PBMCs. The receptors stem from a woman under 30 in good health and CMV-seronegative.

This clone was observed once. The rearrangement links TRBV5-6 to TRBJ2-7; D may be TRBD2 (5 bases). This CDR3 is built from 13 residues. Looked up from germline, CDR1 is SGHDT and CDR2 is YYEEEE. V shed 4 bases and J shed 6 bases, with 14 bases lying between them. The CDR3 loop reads CASSTGVAGEQYF. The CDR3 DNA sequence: TGTGCCAGCAGCACCGGGGTCGCAGGCGAGCAGTACTTC.

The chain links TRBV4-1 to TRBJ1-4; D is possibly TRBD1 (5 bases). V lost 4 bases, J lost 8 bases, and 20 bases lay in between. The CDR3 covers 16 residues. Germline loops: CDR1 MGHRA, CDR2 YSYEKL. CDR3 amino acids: CASSPGGRDGLEKLFF. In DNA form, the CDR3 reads TGCGCCAGCAGCCCCGGAGGGCGGGACGGACTGGAAAAACTGTTTTTT.

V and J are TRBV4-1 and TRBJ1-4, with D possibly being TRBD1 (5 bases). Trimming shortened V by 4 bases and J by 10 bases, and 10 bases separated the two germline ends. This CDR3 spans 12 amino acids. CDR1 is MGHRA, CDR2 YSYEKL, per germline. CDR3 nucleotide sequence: TGCGCCAGCAGCCCACTGGGGGGAAAACTGTTTTTT. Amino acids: CASSPLGGKLFF.

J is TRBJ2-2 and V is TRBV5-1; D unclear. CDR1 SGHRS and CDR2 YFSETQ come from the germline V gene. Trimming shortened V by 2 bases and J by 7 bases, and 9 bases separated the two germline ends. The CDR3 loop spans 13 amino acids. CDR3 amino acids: CASSLRVDGELFF. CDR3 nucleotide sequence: TGCGCCAGCAGCTTAAGAGTCGACGGGGAGCTGTTTTTT.

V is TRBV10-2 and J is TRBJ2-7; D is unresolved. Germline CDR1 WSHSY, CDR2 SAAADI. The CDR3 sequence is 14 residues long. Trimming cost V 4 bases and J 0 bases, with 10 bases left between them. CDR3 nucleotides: TGCGCCAGCAGTGGGGTCATAAGCTCCTACGAGCAGTACTTC. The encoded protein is CASSGVISSYEQYF.

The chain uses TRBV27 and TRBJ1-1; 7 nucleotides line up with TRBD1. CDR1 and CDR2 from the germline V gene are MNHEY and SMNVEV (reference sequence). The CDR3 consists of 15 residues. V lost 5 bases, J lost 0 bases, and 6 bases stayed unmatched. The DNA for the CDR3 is TGTGCCAGCAGTGAACAGGGGATCATGAACACTGAAGCTTTCTTT. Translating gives CASSEQGIMNTEAFF.